This is a list of T cell receptor beta chains from one sample in a study of regulatory T cells in long-lasting Graves disease. Using its own MiXCR run on the multiplex PCR reads, TCRdb lists one record per CDR3 protein. The sample consists of 350,000 to 500,000 distinct CDR3 sequences, about a sixth of them appearing once. Separately, the same data were catalogued under a study of T cells in Graves' hyperthyroidism and ophthalmopathy.

The starting material was peripheral blood mononuclear cells (PBMCs), obtained at new diagnosis, from a patient treated with antithyroid drugs. These receptors came from a woman under 40 with Graves disease. Both conserved end residues are part of each CDR3. A D gene is named only where the DNA matches it firmly. Rows give clone size only sometimes, using once, few, many, or a class for an expanded clone.

CDR3 length: 13
V gene: TRBV20-1
D gene: NA
clone size: many
J gene: TRBJ2-1
CDR3 DNA: TGCAGTGCTAGACTCAATCCCTACAATGAGCAGTTCTTC
CDR3 protein: CSARLNPYNEQFF

CDR3 length: 15
V gene: TRBV28
D gene: NA
clone size: many
J gene: TRBJ1-1
CDR3 DNA: TGTGCCAGCAGTTTGTCTACAGAATTAGTCACTGAAGCTTTCTTT
CDR3 protein: CASSLSTELVTEAFF

CDR3 length: 18
V gene: TRBV3-1
D gene: TRBD2
clone size: NA
J gene: TRBJ2-1
CDR3 DNA: TGTGCCAGCAGCCAAGGACTAGCGGGAGCCCTGGGGAACAATGAGCAGTTCTTC
CDR3 protein: CASSQGLAGALGNNEQFF

CDR3 length: 17
V gene: TRBV7-2
D gene: TRBD2
clone size: many
J gene: TRBJ2-1
CDR3 DNA: TGTGCCAGCAGCCGGAGACTAGCGGGAGAATCCTACAATGAGCAGTTCTTC
CDR3 protein: CASSRRLAGESYNEQFF

CDR3 length: 10
V gene: TRBV6-1
D gene: NA
clone size: few
J gene: TRBJ1-2
CDR3 DNA: TGTGCCAGCAACCGGGACCCCGTAATATTC
CDR3 protein: CASNRDPVIF

CDR3 length: 14
V gene: TRBV11-2
D gene: NA
clone size: many
J gene: TRBJ1-2
CDR3 DNA: TGTGCCAGCAGCTTAGTAAGGGGTGATGGTGGCTACACCTTC
CDR3 protein: CASSLVRGDGGYTF

CDR3 length: 15
V gene: TRBV18
D gene: NA
clone size: many
J gene: TRBJ1-5
CDR3 DNA: TGTGCCAGCTCACCACTCCCAGCAAGCAATCAGCCCCAGCATTTT
CDR3 protein: CASSPLPASNQPQHF

CDR3 length: 14
V gene: TRBV5-1
D gene: TRBD2
clone size: many
J gene: TRBJ2-1
CDR3 DNA: TGCGCCAGCAAATTAGCGGGAGGGCCCAATGAGCAGTTCTTC
CDR3 protein: CASKLAGGPNEQFF

CDR3 length: 15
V gene: TRBV3-1
D gene: NA
clone size: many
J gene: TRBJ1-1
CDR3 DNA: TGTGCCAGCAGCCACGGGTTTACACGGAACACTGAAGCTTTCTTT
CDR3 protein: CASSHGFTRNTEAFF

CDR3 length: 14
V gene: TRBV28
D gene: TRBD1
clone size: many
J gene: TRBJ1-5
CDR3 DNA: TGTGCCAGCAGTTCGGGACAGAGCAATCAGCCCCAGCATTTT
CDR3 protein: CASSSGQSNQPQHF

CDR3 length: 14
V gene: TRBV30
D gene: TRBD1
clone size: NA
J gene: TRBJ1-2
CDR3 DNA: TGTGCCTGGACCGGGACAGGGGAGAACTATGGCTACACCTTC
CDR3 protein: CAWTGTGENYGYTF

CDR3 length: 20
V gene: TRBV18
D gene: TRBD2
clone size: few
J gene: TRBJ2-7
CDR3 DNA: TGTGCCAGCTCACCTCCTACTAGCGGGTCTAGAGCCGGCCGGCGGTACGAGCAGTACTTC
CDR3 protein: CASSPPTSGSRAGRRYEQYF

CDR3 length: 18
V gene: TRBV2
D gene: TRBD1
clone size: many
J gene: TRBJ2-2
CDR3 DNA: TGTGCCAGCAGTGAAGGGGACAGGGATGTCTCCTGGGCCGGGGAGCTGTTTTTT
CDR3 protein: CASSEGDRDVSWAGELFF

CDR3 length: 14
V gene: TRBV28
D gene: TRBD2
clone size: many
J gene: TRBJ2-1
CDR3 DNA: TGTGCCAGCAGTTTAAGTAGCGGGAGAGTTGAGCAGTTCTTC
CDR3 protein: CASSLSSGRVEQFF

CDR3 length: 17
V gene: TRBV4-2
D gene: TRBD2
clone size: NA
J gene: TRBJ2-1
CDR3 DNA: TGTGCCAGCAGCCCCTTAGAGCGGGAGTCCACTGTCGATGAGCAGTTCTTC
CDR3 protein: CASSPLERESTVDEQFF

CDR3 length: 13
V gene: TRBV5-6
D gene: NA
clone size: NA
J gene: TRBJ1-1
CDR3 DNA: TGTGCCAGCAGCTTGCGTTCTGTTACTGAAGCTTTCTTT
CDR3 protein: CASSLRSVTEAFF

CDR3 length: 16
V gene: TRBV9
D gene: NA
clone size: once
J gene: TRBJ2-1
CDR3 DNA: TGTGCCAGCAGCGTAGCGAGGGCTAGCGTATCCAATGAGCAGTCCTTC
CDR3 protein: CASSVARASVSNEQSF

CDR3 length: 15
V gene: TRBV11-3
D gene: NA
clone size: many
J gene: TRBJ2-5
CDR3 DNA: TGTGCCAGCAGCTTAGCCGGACAGCAGAAAGAGACCCAGTACTTC
CDR3 protein: CASSLAGQQKETQYF

CDR3 length: 14
V gene: TRBV18
D gene: NA
clone size: many
J gene: TRBJ2-7
CDR3 DNA: TGTGCCAGCTCACCGCCGGGTGGATCCCTCGAGCAGTACTTC
CDR3 protein: CASSPPGGSLEQYF

CDR3 length: 13
V gene: TRBV12-3/TRBV12-4
D gene: NA
clone size: few
J gene: TRBJ1-5
CDR3 DNA: TGTGCCAGCAGTTTAGCGGAAAATCAGCCCCAGCATTTT
CDR3 protein: CASSLAENQPQHF

CDR3 length: 15
V gene: TRBV3-1
D gene: NA
clone size: NA
J gene: TRBJ2-5
CDR3 DNA: TGTGCCAGCAGCCAAGTTTGGCAGGGACGAGAGACCCAGTACTTC
CDR3 protein: CASSQVWQGRETQYF

CDR3 length: 15
V gene: TRBV7-9
D gene: TRBD1
clone size: NA
J gene: TRBJ2-2
CDR3 DNA: TGTGCCAGCAGCTTAATAGGGGGCGCCGTCGGGGAGCTGTTTTTT
CDR3 protein: CASSLIGGAVGELFF

CDR3 length: 14
V gene: TRBV30
D gene: NA
clone size: many
J gene: TRBJ1-1
CDR3 DNA: TGTGCCTGGAGTACTCGGGGGGTCGGCACTGAAGCTTTCTTT
CDR3 protein: CAWSTRGVGTEAFF

CDR3 length: 15
V gene: TRBV7-9
D gene: NA
clone size: NA
J gene: TRBJ2-1
CDR3 DNA: TGTGCCAGCACCTTGGACCCGACCCCCTACAATGAGCAGTTCTTC
CDR3 protein: CASTLDPTPYNEQFF

CDR3 length: 12
V gene: TRBV20-1
D gene: NA
clone size: many
J gene: TRBJ2-7
CDR3 DNA: TGCAGTGCTAGGGGGATAGGCTACGAGCAGTACTTC
CDR3 protein: CSARGIGYEQYF

CDR3 length: 16
V gene: TRBV7-9
D gene: NA
clone size: few
J gene: TRBJ1-2
CDR3 DNA: TGTGCCAGCAGCGCGGCCGCTAGCCCTACTAACTATGGCTACACCTTC
CDR3 protein: CASSAAASPTNYGYTF

CDR3 length: 14
V gene: TRBV9
D gene: TRBD2
clone size: NA
J gene: TRBJ2-1
CDR3 DNA: TGTGCCAGCAGCGTAGGATGGAGCGGGGGTGAGCAGTTCTTC
CDR3 protein: CASSVGWSGGEQFF

CDR3 length: 15
V gene: TRBV19
D gene: NA
clone size: NA
J gene: TRBJ1-1
CDR3 DNA: TGTGCCAGTACCCCAACGGGGGCCCGGGAAACTGAAGCTTTCTTT
CDR3 protein: CASTPTGARETEAFF

CDR3 length: 13
V gene: TRBV10-3
D gene: NA
clone size: NA
J gene: TRBJ2-7
CDR3 DNA: TGTGCCATCAGTGCCCCGACTGACTACGAGCAGTACTTC
CDR3 protein: CAISAPTDYEQYF

CDR3 length: 15
V gene: TRBV19
D gene: NA
clone size: few
J gene: TRBJ2-7
CDR3 DNA: TGTGCCAGTAGTATCGCACGGCGACCTGAGGGCGAGCAGTACTTC
CDR3 protein: CASSIARRPEGEQYF

CDR3 length: 14
V gene: TRBV20-1
D gene: NA
clone size: many
J gene: TRBJ2-1
CDR3 DNA: TGCAGTGCTACGAGGCCGGGATCCTACAATGAGCAGTTCTTC
CDR3 protein: CSATRPGSYNEQFF

CDR3 length: 14
V gene: TRBV2
D gene: TRBD1
clone size: many
J gene: TRBJ1-2
CDR3 DNA: TGTGCCAGCAGCCCCTTGACAGGGAACTATGGCTACACCTTC
CDR3 protein: CASSPLTGNYGYTF

CDR3 length: 14
V gene: TRBV4-3
D gene: NA
clone size: few
J gene: TRBJ1-5
CDR3 DNA: TGCGCCAGCAGCCAAGATCATCTCAATCAGCCCCAGCATTTT
CDR3 protein: CASSQDHLNQPQHF

CDR3 length: 16
V gene: TRBV2
D gene: TRBD1
clone size: many
J gene: TRBJ1-4
CDR3 DNA: TGTGCCAGCAGTGAAGATGTTTGGGACAGTAATGAAAAACTGTTTTTT
CDR3 protein: CASSEDVWDSNEKLFF

CDR3 length: 15
V gene: TRBV12-3/TRBV12-4
D gene: NA
clone size: many
J gene: TRBJ2-5
CDR3 DNA: TGTGCCAGCAGTTTAAATCCCATAGTAGAAGAGACCCAGTACTTC
CDR3 protein: CASSLNPIVEETQYF

CDR3 length: 15
V gene: TRBV7-3
D gene: NA
clone size: NA
J gene: TRBJ2-5
CDR3 DNA: TGTGCCAGCAGCTTACCAGCGGGCTGCCAAGAGACCCAGTACTTC
CDR3 protein: CASSLPAGCQETQYF

CDR3 length: 14
V gene: TRBV12-3/TRBV12-4
D gene: TRBD2
clone size: many
J gene: TRBJ2-1
CDR3 DNA: TGTGCCAGCAGTTCCCTAGCGGGAGTAGGCGAGCAGTTCTTC
CDR3 protein: CASSSLAGVGEQFF

CDR3 length: 13
V gene: TRBV6-2/TRBV6-3
D gene: NA
clone size: few
J gene: TRBJ1-1
CDR3 DNA: TGTGCCAGCAGCCCTACTTCGGGGGCTGAAGCTTTCTTT
CDR3 protein: CASSPTSGAEAFF

CDR3 length: 12
V gene: TRBV7-9
D gene: NA
clone size: few
J gene: TRBJ2-7
CDR3 DNA: TGTGCCAGCAGCTTGGGGACGACGGAGCAGTACTTC
CDR3 protein: CASSLGTTEQYF

CDR3 length: 16
V gene: TRBV13
D gene: TRBD2
clone size: NA
J gene: TRBJ2-5
CDR3 DNA: TGTGCCAGCAGCCTTTTCCGGGACTACACCCAAGAGACCCAGTACTTC
CDR3 protein: CASSLFRDYTQETQYF

CDR3 length: 13
V gene: TRBV28
D gene: NA
clone size: many
J gene: TRBJ1-4
CDR3 DNA: TGTGCCAGCAGTTCCCGACTTGTAGGAAAACTGTTTTTT
CDR3 protein: CASSSRLVGKLFF

CDR3 length: 15
V gene: TRBV20-1
D gene: NA
clone size: NA
J gene: TRBJ1-5
CDR3 DNA: TGCAGTGCCCCCCGGATGGGGACACAAGATACGCCCCAGCATTTT
CDR3 protein: CSAPRMGTQDTPQHF